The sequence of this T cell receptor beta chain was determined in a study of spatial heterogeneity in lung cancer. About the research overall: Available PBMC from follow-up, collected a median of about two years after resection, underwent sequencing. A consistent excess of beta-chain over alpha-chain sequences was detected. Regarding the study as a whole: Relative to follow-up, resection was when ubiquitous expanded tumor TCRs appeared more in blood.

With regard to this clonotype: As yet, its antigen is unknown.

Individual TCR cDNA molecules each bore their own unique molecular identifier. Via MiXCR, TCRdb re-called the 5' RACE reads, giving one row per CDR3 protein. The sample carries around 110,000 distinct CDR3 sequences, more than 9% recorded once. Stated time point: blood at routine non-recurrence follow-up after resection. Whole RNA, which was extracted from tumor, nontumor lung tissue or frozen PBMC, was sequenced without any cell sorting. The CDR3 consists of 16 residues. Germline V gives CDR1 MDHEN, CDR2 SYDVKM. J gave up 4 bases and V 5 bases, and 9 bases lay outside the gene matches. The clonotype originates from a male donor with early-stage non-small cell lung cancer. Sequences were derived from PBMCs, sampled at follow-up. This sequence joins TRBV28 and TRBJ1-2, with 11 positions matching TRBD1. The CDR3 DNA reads TGTGCCAGCAGTCCCGGGACAGGGGGATCGGTCTATGGCTACACCTTC. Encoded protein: CASSPGTGGSVYGYTF.